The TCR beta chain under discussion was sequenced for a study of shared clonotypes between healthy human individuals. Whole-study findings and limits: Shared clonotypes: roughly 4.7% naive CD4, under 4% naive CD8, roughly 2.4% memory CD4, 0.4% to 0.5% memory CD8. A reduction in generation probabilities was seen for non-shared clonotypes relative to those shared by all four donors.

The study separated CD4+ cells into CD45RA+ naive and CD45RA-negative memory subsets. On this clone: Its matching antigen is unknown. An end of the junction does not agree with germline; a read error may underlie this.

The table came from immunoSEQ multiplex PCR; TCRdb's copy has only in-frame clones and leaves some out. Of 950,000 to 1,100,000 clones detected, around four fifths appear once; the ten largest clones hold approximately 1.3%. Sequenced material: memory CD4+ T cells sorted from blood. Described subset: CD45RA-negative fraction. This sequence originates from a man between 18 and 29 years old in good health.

CDR3 bases: TGTGCCAGCAGATACTCCGGGCGGGATCCCTACGAGCAGTACTTC. It specifies CASRYSGRDPYEQYF. The chain carries TRBV6-5 and TRBJ2-7; TRBD2 might be the D (6 bases). Germline V lookup: CDR1 MNHEY, CDR2 SVGAGI. The CDR3 sequence is 15 residues long.